Following are 20 T cell receptor beta chains from one sample sequenced in a study of blood T cell repertoires in COVID-19 (dated by TCRdb to between 2020 and 2021). Library method: the immunoSEQ multiplex PCR assay. TCRdb took over this immuneACCESS table, retaining in-frame rearrangements with V and J assigned. Such tables are incomplete; in checked studies, under half of the missing clones stem from an unresolved V gene, and the remainder is unexplained. This sample is represented by roughly 51,000 clones; 86% of them were singletons. Roughly 2.9% of the sample is held by the ten biggest clonotypes. Sequencing was performed on peripheral blood. The receptors were sampled from a woman aged 80 or over with acute or convalescent COVID-19.

This clone was detected only once. The chain combines TRBV10-1 with TRBJ2-7; possibly TRBD2 for D (6 bases). The germline V gene has CDR1 WNHNN and CDR2 SYGVQD (reference sequence). V dropped 6 bases and J dropped 0 bases, with 15 bases sitting between them. This CDR3 has 15 amino acids. The CDR3 sequence is CASSPGGTGSYEQYF. In nucleotides, the CDR3 is TGCGCCAGCAGCCCAGGCGGGACTGGCTCCTACGAGCAGTACTTC.

The V gene is TRBV9, the J gene TRBJ2-3; a possible D gene is TRBD2 (6 bases). This CDR3 is 12 amino acids long. V dropped 7 bases and J dropped 0 bases, with 6 bases sitting between them. Germline assignment: CDR1 SGDLS and CDR2 YYNGEE. The CDR3 DNA follows: TGTGCCAGCGGGACTAGCACAGATACGCAGTATTTT. It codes for CASGTSTDTQYF.

The table lists this clone with a few counts. The J gene is TRBJ2-7, the V gene TRBV5-1; TRBD2 matches at 7 bases. The CDR3 spans 14 residues. V gave up 3 bases and J gave up 5 bases; unmatched junction bases: 8. Germline assignment: CDR1 SGHRS and CDR2 YFSETQ. CDR3: CASSWGEGRDEQYF. The CDR3 region has the DNA TGCGCCAGCAGCTGGGGGGAGGGGCGCGACGAGCAGTACTTC.

This rearrangement joins TRBV19 to TRBJ1-6, with 9 bases matching TRBD1. This CDR3 comprises 15 residues. Per germline, CDR1 LNHDA and CDR2 SQIVND (reference sequence). V was pared by 6 bases and J by 7 bases, with 7 bases of the junction left unmatched. DNA of the CDR3: TGTGCCAGTAGGCTGGGACAGGGCGCCAATTCACCCCTCCACTTT. This codes for CASRLGQGANSPLHF. Supplemented by reference TRBV19 and TRBJ1-6, the full variable domain reads DGGITQSPKYLFRKEGQNVTLSCEQNLNHDAMYWYRQDPGQGLRLIYYSQIVNDFQKGDIAEGYSVSREKKESFPLTVTSAQKNPTAFYLCASRLGQGANSPLHFGNGTRLTVT.

J is TRBJ1-1 and V is TRBV7-2; D not certain. Trimming pared 5 bases from V and 6 bases from J, leaving 10 bases between. Germline V gene sequence: CDR1 SGHTA, CDR2 FQGNSA. This CDR3 is 12 amino acids long. The CDR3 DNA is TGTGCCAGCAGCCTTCAACGGGCTGAAGCTTTCTTT. It yields the protein CASSLQRAEAFF.

In regard to this clone: The junction does not match germline at one end; this may be a read error. This chain connects TRBV20-1 to TRBJ2-5, with D possibly being TRBD2 (6 bases). From germline, CDR1 is DFQATT and CDR2 SNEGSKA (reference sequence). This CDR3 is 14 amino acids long. The chain's CDR3 is CSASGTHGGEAQYF. CDR3 DNA sequence: TGCAGTGCTAGTGGGACGCACGGGGGAGAGGCCCAGTACTTC.

J is TRBJ1-4 and V is TRBV18; 9 nucleotides agree with TRBD1. The V gene's germline CDR1 is KGHSH and CDR2 LQKENI. V lost 0 bases and J lost 7; bases outside the gene matches: 3. This CDR3 has 15 amino acids. In DNA, the CDR3 is TGTGCCAGCTCACCACCCGGGACAGGGCCTGAAAAACTGTTTTTT. This codes for CASSPPGTGPEKLFF. Filled out from reference TRBV18 and TRBJ1-4, the complete variable domain reads NAGVMQNPRHLVRRRGQEARLRCSPMKGHSHVYWYRQLPEEGLKFMVYLQKENIIDESGMPKERFSAEFPKEGPSILRIQQVVRGDSAAYFCASSPPGTGPEKLFFGSGTQLSVL.

This chain joins TRBV5-1 and TRBJ2-2; 7 bases line up with TRBD2. The CDR3 contains 16 residues. Trimming cost V 5 bases and J 3 bases; bases outside gene matches: 10. CDR1 is SGHRS and CDR2 is YFSETQ in the germline V gene. CDR3 sequence reads: CASSQQAGRDTGELFF. The CDR3 bases are TGCGCCAGCAGTCAACAAGCGGGGAGGGACACCGGGGAGCTGTTTTTT.

This chain uses TRBV12-5 with TRBJ2-2; possibly TRBD1 for D (5 bases). This CDR3 has 13 amino acids. CDR1 and CDR2 from the germline V gene are LGHNT and FRNRAP. The V end was cut by 1 base, the J end by 10 bases, with 10 bases between. CDR3 sequence reads: CASGLEQVEELFF. The DNA of the CDR3 is TGTGCTAGTGGTTTGGAACAGGTAGAGGAGCTGTTTTTT.

The V gene is TRBV15, the J gene TRBJ1-5, with D unclear. Germline loops: CDR1 LNHNV, CDR2 YYDKDF (reference sequence). The CDR3 is 13 amino acids. V was shortened by 8 bases and J by 3 bases, with 11 bases between the two germline ends. CDR3: CATSGQVNQPQHF. For the CDR3, the DNA is TGTGCCACCTCAGGTCAGGTCAATCAGCCCCAGCATTTT.

This chain uses TRBV7-2 with TRBJ2-2; 7 bases map to TRBD1. The germline gives CDR1 SGHTA, CDR2 FQGNSA. Unmatched junction bases numbered 1, after V lost 1 base and J lost 2 bases. This CDR3 has 15 amino acids. CDR3 in amino acids: CASSLGDRNTGELFF. CDR3 nucleotide sequence: TGTGCCAGCAGCTTAGGGGACAGAAACACCGGGGAGCTGTTTTTT.

J is TRBJ1-1 and V is TRBV11-3; 7 positions agree with TRBD1. CDR1 is SGHNT, CDR2 YENEEA, per germline. The J segment lost 2 bases and the V segment lost 0 bases, leaving 0 bases of the junction unmatched. This CDR3 comprises 14 residues. CDR3 residues: CASSLEGGNTEAFF. The CDR3 DNA sequence: TGTGCCAGCAGCTTAGAAGGGGGCAACACTGAAGCTTTCTTT.

This rearrangement joins TRBV7-3 to TRBJ1-1; perhaps TRBD1 as D (6 bases). V gave up 4 bases and J gave up 1 base, with 10 bases separating them. This CDR3 region has 14 residues. CDR1 SGHTA and CDR2 FQGTGA come from the germline V gene. The CDR3 DNA reads TGTGCCAGCAGCTCGGGACACTCGAACACTGAAGCTTTCTTT. It yields the protein CASSSGHSNTEAFF.

The chain carries TRBV7-9 and TRBJ1-3; D may be TRBD1 (6 bases). Germline loops: CDR1 SEHNR, CDR2 FQNEAQ (reference sequence). CDR3 length equals 16 residues. V dropped 8 bases and J dropped 4 bases, with 21 bases sitting between them. The CDR3 DNA is TGTGCCAGCGGATCCGAGCGGGGGGCTGACGGAAACACCATATATTTT. It translates to CASGSERGADGNTIYF.

This clone occurred once. The chain couples TRBV5-1 to TRBJ1-6; 7 bases agree with TRBD1. CDR1 SGHRS and CDR2 YFSETQ come from the germline V gene. Trimming at V came to 0 bases and at J to 5 bases, leaving 5 bases not matched to a gene. The CDR3 runs 16 residues. The CDR3: CASSLDPGQNNSPLHF. CDR3 nucleotides: TGCGCCAGCAGCTTGGATCCGGGACAGAATAATTCACCCCTCCACTTT.

The genes are TRBV10-3 and TRBJ2-7; possibly TRBD1 for D (6 bases). The germline gives CDR1 ENHRY, CDR2 SYGVKD. Between the trimmed V and J ends, which lost 7 bases and 1 base, there was a span of 11 bases. The CDR3 extends over 13 amino acids. In DNA form, the CDR3 reads TGTGCCATCACCCCGGGACAATCCTACGAGCAGTACTTC. Its translation: CAITPGQSYEQYF.

This clone is a singleton in its sample. This chain joins TRBV13 and TRBJ1-1; TRBD1 matches at 9 bases. Germline CDR1 and CDR2: PRHDT and FYEKMQ (reference sequence). J gave up 4 bases and V 5 bases, and 8 bases lay outside the gene matches. This CDR3 has 15 amino acids. The DNA for the CDR3 is TGTGCCAGCAGCACCTCGACAGGGGGGAGCACTGAAGCTTTCTTT. Protein sequence: CASSTSTGGSTEAFF.

The chain carries TRBV5-1 and TRBJ1-6; 7 nucleotides line up with TRBD1. Germline loops: CDR1 SGHRS, CDR2 YFSETQ. Trimming took 4 bases from V and 7 from J; bases not matched to a gene: 5. This CDR3 comprises 14 residues. The CDR3 DNA sequence: TGCGCCAGCAGCGACGGGACAGCGAATTCACCCCTCCACTTT. Residues: CASSDGTANSPLHF.

The chain carries TRBV30 and TRBJ1-1; D is unclear. V was clipped by 4 bases and J by 11 bases, with 20 bases between them. This CDR3 spans 13 amino acids. Looked up from germline, CDR1 is GTSNPN and CDR2 is SVGIG (reference sequence). CDR3 loop: CAWTYGVGIAAFF. The CDR3 bases are TGTGCCTGGACTTACGGTGTTGGGATAGCGGCTTTCTTT.

The genes are TRBV7-3 and TRBJ2-2; 11 nucleotides agree with TRBD2. CDR1 is SGHTA and CDR2 is FQGTGA in the germline V gene. J was trimmed by 7 bases and V by 5 bases; bases with no gene match: 9. This CDR3 spans 16 amino acids. DNA of the CDR3: TGTGCCAGCAGCCAAATCGCCGGGACTAGCGGCGGGGAGCTGTTTTTT. This encodes CASSQIAGTSGGELFF. Together with reference TRBV7-3 and TRBJ2-2, the CDR3 gives the full variable domain: GAGVSQTPSNKVTEKGKYVELRCDPISGHTALYWYRQSLGQGPEFLIYFQGTGAADDSGLPNDRFFAVRPEGSVSTLKIQRTERGDSAVYLCASSQIAGTSGGELFFGEGSRLTVL.